This entry describes one T cell receptor beta chain. The target antigen is unknown. Measured with immunoSEQ multiplex PCR; TCRdb has only the in-frame clones, and not every one. The data contain over 2,000,000 clones, around 93% of them singletons. The data are from a study of shared clonotypes between healthy human individuals. Broader study findings: The rarefaction results pointed to incomplete sorted-subset sequencing despite large depth. Limitation of the genetic and exposure-history diversity represented came from the few donors.

Naive CD8 cells lacked CD45RO and underwent positive selection for CCR7, leaving out terminally differentiated effector memory CD45RA+ cells. V was clipped by 5 bases and J by 5 bases; unmatched bases: 11. The V gene's germline CDR1 is SEHNR and CDR2 FQNEAQ (reference sequence). This CDR3 contains 16 residues. The chain carries TRBV7-9 and TRBJ2-5, with TRBD2 matching 10 bases. The material sequenced was naive CD8+ T cells from PBMCs. This TCR was sampled from a man aged 18 to 30 in good health. Some clones in this sample may be carry-over from other donors' samples. The DNA for the CDR3 is TGTGCCAGCAGCCCCCAGACTAGCGGGTCTCTGGAGACCCAGTACTTC. Encoded protein: CASSPQTSGSLETQYF.